Listed here are 26 T cell receptor beta chains from one sample, sequenced in a study of cytomegalovirus exposure and HLA in healthy donors. Amplification used 60 Vbeta primers and 13 Jbeta primers. Profiled with immunoSEQ multiplex PCR; TCRdb holds only in-frame clones, not every one. The repertoire holds over 120,000 clones, with around four fifths as singletons. The sequenced sample was PBMCs. The receptors here all came from a man between 25 and 39 years old in good health and CMV-seropositive.

V and J are TRBV2 and TRBJ2-2, with 9 bases lining up with TRBD2. CDR1 is SNHLY and CDR2 is FYNNEI in the germline V gene. This CDR3 has 14 amino acids. The J segment lost 4 bases and the V segment lost 5 bases, leaving 2 bases of the junction unmatched. The CDR3 here is CASSLGLATGELFF. For the CDR3, the DNA is TGTGCCAGCAGTCTGGGACTAGCCACCGGGGAGCTGTTTTTT.

This clone was seen only a few times. The chain couples TRBV9 to TRBJ1-4; D is possibly TRBD1 (6 bases). V dropped 6 bases and J dropped 8 bases, with 20 bases sitting between them. Germline CDR1 reads SGDLS; CDR2 reads YYNGEE. The CDR3 extends over 15 amino acids. As DNA, the CDR3 is TGTGCCAGCACCCGAGGGGGGCAGGGAGGGGAAAAACTGTTTTTT. Translated, it gives CASTRGGQGGEKLFF.

The chain links TRBV11-1 to TRBJ2-5, with D tentatively TRBD1 (5 bases). The V gene lost 3 bases and the J gene lost 5 bases, with 7 bases spanning the gap. Germline V gene lookup returns CDR1 SGHAT and CDR2 FQDESV (reference sequence). The CDR3 runs to 12 residues. This CDR3 reads CASSFKGETQYF. CDR3 nucleotide sequence: TGTGCCAGCAGCTTTAAGGGGGAGACCCAGTACTTC.

This clone was observed a few times. This chain connects TRBV4-2 to TRBJ1-2; 8 positions agree with TRBD1. Trimming at V came to 0 bases and at J to 5 bases, leaving 8 bases not matched to a gene. The germline gives CDR1 LGHNA, CDR2 YNFKEQ. The CDR3 is made up of 16 amino acids. DNA of the CDR3: TGTGCCAGCAGCCAAGAGAGGACAGGGCCTGCTTATGGCTACACCTTC. This translates into CASSQERTGPAYGYTF.

The chain couples TRBV11-2 to TRBJ2-1; TRBD2 matches at 8 bases. The germline V gene has CDR1 SGHAT and CDR2 FQNNGV. With V trimmed by 4 bases and J by 7 bases, 12 bases remained unmatched. The CDR3 extends over 16 amino acids. The CDR3 is CASSYIAGTSGNEQFF. In DNA form, the CDR3 reads TGTGCCAGCAGCTATATAGCGGGAACCTCGGGGAATGAGCAGTTCTTC. Full variable domain (outside the CDR3, taken from reference TRBV11-2 and TRBJ2-1): EAGVAQSPRYKIIEKRQSVAFWCNPISGHATLYWYQQILGQGPKLLIQFQNNGVVDDSQLPKDRFSAERLKGVDSTLKIQPAKLEDSAVYLCASSYIAGTSGNEQFFGPGTRLTVL.

The chain is built from TRBV6-1 and TRBJ1-1; no clear D. Trimming pared 3 bases from V and 8 bases from J, leaving 13 bases between. Germline CDR1 reads MNHNS; CDR2 reads SASEGT. The CDR3 is 13 residues long. CDR3 amino acids: CASSERQNTEAFF. CDR3 sequence (DNA): TGTGCCAGCAGTGAGAGGCAGAATACCGAAGCTTTCTTT.

This clone showed up just a few times. The genes are TRBV6-5 and TRBJ1-5, with 7 bases lining up with TRBD1. The CDR3 consists of 15 residues. With V trimmed by 4 bases and J by 2 bases, 5 bases remained unmatched. The germline CDR1 and CDR2 sequences are MNHEY and SVGAGI. The CDR3 protein is CASSSNRGGNQPQHF. CDR3 coding DNA: TGTGCCAGCAGTTCAAACAGGGGTGGCAATCAGCCCCAGCATTTT.

CDR3 loop: CASSNPQGSYGYTF. The CDR3 DNA follows: TGTGCCAGCAGCAATCCACAGGGGAGCTATGGCTACACCTTC. The chain employs TRBV5-6 and TRBJ1-2, with 7 positions matching TRBD1. CDR3 length: 14 amino acids. Germline V gene sequence: CDR1 SGHDT, CDR2 YYEEEE. Unmatched junction bases numbered 7, after V lost 4 bases and J lost 4 bases.

V gene TRBV19 combines with J gene TRBJ2-7, with 10 bases identical to TRBD2. The CDR3 covers 13 residues. V was clipped by 5 bases and J by 6 bases; unmatched bases: 4. CDR1 and CDR2 from the germline V gene are LNHDA and SQIVND (reference sequence). As DNA, the CDR3 is TGTGCCAGTAGTTGGGTAGCGGGAGGCGAGCAGTACTTC. Its translation is CASSWVAGGEQYF.

This CDR3 is CASSPSLDRANTGELFF. In DNA, the CDR3 is TGTGCCAGCAGCCCATCCCTGGACAGAGCGAACACCGGGGAGCTGTTTTTT. The J gene is TRBJ2-2, the V gene TRBV7-3, with D perhaps matching TRBD1 (6 bases). The CDR3 spans 17 residues. Trimming removed 5 bases at V and 0 bases at J, with 16 bases between. Looked up from germline, CDR1 is SGHTA and CDR2 is FQGTGA. Full variable domain (outside the CDR3, taken from reference TRBV7-3 and TRBJ2-2): GAGVSQTPSNKVTEKGKYVELRCDPISGHTALYWYRQSLGQGPEFLIYFQGTGAADDSGLPNDRFFAVRPEGSVSTLKIQRTERGDSAVYLCASSPSLDRANTGELFFGEGSRLTVL.

The V call is TRBV10-3, the J call TRBJ2-7, with D possibly TRBD2 on 7 matching bases. Trimming removed 6 bases from V and 2 bases from J, with 23 bases in between. Germline V lookup: CDR1 ENHRY, CDR2 SYGVKD. There are 17 residues in the CDR3. The CDR3 DNA follows: TGTGCCATCAGCGCTTTCTCTCGCAGGGGAGGGACCTACGAGCAGTACTTC. Translation gives CAISAFSRRGGTYEQYF.

In this sample, this clone turned up once. CDR3 sequence: CASSPVEEVNEKLFF. CDR3 bases: TGTGCCAGCAGTCCCGTAGAGGAAGTGAATGAAAAACTGTTTTTT. The chain uses TRBV28 and TRBJ1-4; the D is unclear. This CDR3 is built from 15 residues. Germline loops: CDR1 MDHEN, CDR2 SYDVKM. V lost 5 bases and J 5 bases, leaving 15 bases between the germline ends.

The chain carries TRBV27 and TRBJ1-2, with D maybe TRBD1 (6 bases). The CDR3 length is 15 residues. Germline values: CDR1 MNHEY, CDR2 SMNVEV (reference sequence). The V end lost 3 bases, the J end lost 3 bases, and 14 bases lay between the germline ends. The DNA for the CDR3 is TGTGCCAGCAGTTTCCAGGGGAGAGGCGACTATGGCTACACCTTC. It encodes CASSFQGRGDYGYTF.

The rearrangement joins TRBV7-9 to TRBJ2-1; 7 bases match TRBD2. J was trimmed by 7 bases and V by 1 base; bases with no gene match: 13. Per the germline V gene, CDR1 is SEHNR and CDR2 is FQNEAQ (reference sequence). The CDR3 totals 17 residues. DNA of the CDR3: TGTGCCAGCAGCTTAGAAGGATCGGGGGGTAAAGCTAATGAGCAGTTCTTC. It translates to CASSLEGSGGKANEQFF.

The V call is TRBV7-9, the J call TRBJ2-5; the D gene is possibly TRBD2 (7 bases). Trimming took 5 bases from V and 7 from J, leaving 20 bases between them. Looked up from germline, CDR1 is SEHNR and CDR2 is FQNEAQ (reference sequence). The CDR3 covers 15 residues. CDR3 sequence: CASSGGAGAHGTQYF. The CDR3 region has the DNA TGTGCCAGCAGCGGGGGGGCGGGTGCGCATGGGACCCAGTACTTC.

The chain combines TRBV19 with TRBJ2-1; TRBD1 matches at 9 bases. The CDR3 covers 17 residues. V gave up 3 bases and J gave up 8 bases; unmatched junction bases: 14. Germline lookup yields CDR1 LNHDA and CDR2 SQIVND (reference sequence). In nucleotides, the CDR3 is TGTGCCAGTAGTATGTTAGGAAGGGACAGGGTCTGGCATGAGCAGTTCTTC. Translating it yields CASSMLGRDRVWHEQFF.

This clone was found a few times. The V call is TRBV5-1, the J call TRBJ1-2; D might be TRBD1 (6 bases). Germline CDR1 reads SGHRS; CDR2 reads YFSETQ. CDR3 length equals 12 residues. The V end lost 7 bases, the J end lost 3 bases, and 10 bases lay between the germline ends. CDR3 residues: CASSGQDYGYTF. The CDR3 region has the DNA TGCGCCAGCTCGGGACAAGACTATGGCTACACCTTC.

The V gene is TRBV28, the J gene TRBJ1-2; 7 positions agree with TRBD1. Germline CDR1 MDHEN, CDR2 SYDVKM. The CDR3 has 14 amino acids. J lost 7 bases, V lost 2 bases, and 7 bases had no gene match. In DNA, the CDR3 is TGTGCCAGCAGTTTAGACAGGGTTGGACGTGGCTACACCTTC. Translated: CASSLDRVGRGYTF.

The chain links TRBV4-1 to TRBJ1-5; TRBD1 matches 7 bases. CDR3 length: 15 residues. Germline values: CDR1 MGHRA, CDR2 YSYEKL. After removal of 3 bases from V and 4 bases from J, the junction contained 6 bases not matched to a gene. The CDR3 DNA reads TGCGCCAGCAGCCACCAAGACAGGGAGAATCAGCCCCAGCATTTT. Translating gives CASSHQDRENQPQHF.

The chain employs TRBV25-1 and TRBJ2-5, with D possibly TRBD2 on 6 matching bases. Deletions cut 2 bases from V and 5 bases from J, with 9 bases between. The germline V gene encodes CDR1 MGHDK and CDR2 SYGVNS. CDR3 length: 13 residues. CDR3: CASSEGGGETQYF. The DNA of the CDR3 is TGTGCCAGCAGTGAAGGTGGGGGGGAGACCCAGTACTTC. The variable domain in full, completed from reference TRBV25-1 and TRBJ2-5, reads EADIYQTPRYLVIGTGKKITLECSQTMGHDKMYWYQQDPGMELHLIHYSYGVNSTEKGDLSSESTVSRIRTEHFPLTLESARPSHTSQYLCASSEGGGETQYFGPGTRLLVL.

This chain links TRBV2 with TRBJ1-6; 10 positions match TRBD1. After removal of 4 bases from V and 10 bases from J, the junction contained 4 bases not matched to a gene. Germline values: CDR1 SNHLY, CDR2 FYNNEI. This CDR3 region has 14 residues. The CDR3 nucleotides read TGTGCCAGCAGTGGGGGGACAGGGGAATCACCCCTCCACTTT. This gives the protein CASSGGTGESPLHF.

The chain is built from TRBV4-2 and TRBJ1-6; D is perhaps TRBD1 (6 bases). The CDR3 loop spans 16 amino acids. Germline CDR1 reads LGHNA; CDR2 reads YNFKEQ. Trimming shortened V by 0 bases and J by 8 bases, and 14 bases separated the two germline ends. This CDR3 reads CASSQDIKGHDSPLHF. In nucleotides, the CDR3 is TGTGCCAGCAGCCAAGATATAAAGGGACACGATTCACCCCTCCACTTT.

The CDR3 reads CASSVEGQTEAFF. CDR3 coding DNA: TGTGCCAGCAGCGTAGAGGGACAGACTGAAGCTTTCTTT. V gene TRBV9 combines with J gene TRBJ1-1, with TRBD1 matching 7 bases. Germline V gene lookup returns CDR1 SGDLS and CDR2 YYNGEE. The CDR3 length is 13 residues. The V and J ends lost 0 bases and 5 bases, in that order; junction bases with no gene match: 1.

The V call is TRBV30, the J call TRBJ2-7, with D perhaps TRBD1 (6 bases). The CDR3 length is 13 residues. CDR1 is GTSNPN, CDR2 SVGIG, per germline (reference sequence). V shed 2 bases and J shed 6 bases, with 14 bases lying between them. The CDR3 protein is CAWSHPDRCEQYF. CDR3 nucleotide sequence: TGTGCCTGGAGTCACCCGGACAGATGCGAGCAGTACTTC.

V is TRBV29-1 and J is TRBJ2-7; 9 nucleotides match TRBD1. Trimming took 1 base from V and 1 from J; bases not matched to a gene: 8. The CDR3 has 16 residues. Germline CDR1 reads SQVTM; CDR2 reads ANQGSEA. The CDR3 DNA sequence: TGCAGCGTTGAAGCCTCCCCGGGACAGGGTTCCTACGAGCAGTACTTC. The encoded protein is CSVEASPGQGSYEQYF.

The V call is TRBV18, the J call TRBJ2-5; D gene unclear. The CDR3 runs to 13 residues. Trimming took off 2 bases at V and 0 bases at J, with 4 bases between the two ends. Germline V lookup: CDR1 KGHSH, CDR2 LQKENI. The DNA of the CDR3 is TGTGCCAGCTCACCATCGTACCAAGAGACCCAGTACTTC. Its protein product is CASSPSYQETQYF.